Below are 8 T cell receptor beta chains sequenced from a single sample in a study of blood T cell repertoires in COVID-19. Measured with immunoSEQ multiplex PCR; TCRdb has only the in-frame clones, and not every one. The repertoire holds over 100,000 clones, with 82% as singletons. Sequenced material: peripheral blood. Receptors were obtained from a man aged 65 to 79 with acute or convalescent COVID-19.

This chain connects TRBV30 to TRBJ2-3, with TRBD1 matching over 10 bases. The CDR3 is made up of 20 amino acids. Germline CDR1 GTSNPN, CDR2 SVGIG (reference sequence). V trimming: 3 bases; J trimming: 0 bases; junction bases outside the gene matches: 18. CDR3 sequence: CAWSNRRQGAISLSTDTQYF. For the CDR3, the DNA is TGTGCCTGGAGCAACCGGCGACAGGGGGCTATATCACTTAGCACAGATACGCAGTATTTT.

Only a few counts were recorded for this clone. This rearrangement joins TRBV27 to TRBJ1-2; tentative D call: TRBD1 (6 bases). With 7 bases removed from V and 7 bases from J, the gap between germline ends came to 19 bases. Germline-derived CDR1 and CDR2 are MNHEY and SMNVEV (reference sequence). The CDR3 length is 14 residues. The CDR3 loop is CASTPSGGAGGYTF. The DNA of the CDR3 is TGTGCCAGCACCCCGAGTGGGGGGGCGGGTGGCTACACCTTC.

This clone was found a few times. V and J are TRBV5-5 and TRBJ2-7, with unresolved D. The germline V gene encodes CDR1 SGHKS and CDR2 YYEKEE (reference sequence). The CDR3 is 13 amino acids. Trimming removed 0 bases from V and 0 bases from J, with 4 bases in between. The DNA of the CDR3 is TGTGCCAGCAGCTTGGAACTCTCCTACGAGCAGTACTTC. This translates into CASSLELSYEQYF.

The rearrangement joins TRBV20-1 to TRBJ2-7, with D possibly matching TRBD1 (6 bases). Germline V CDR1 and CDR2: DFQATT, SNEGSKA (reference sequence). The CDR3 sequence is 12 residues long. Trimming removed 3 bases from V and 3 bases from J, with 9 bases in between. DNA of the CDR3: TGCAGTGCTAGTAAACAGGGCTACGAGCAGTACTTC. This encodes CSASKQGYEQYF.

The chain is built from TRBV14 and TRBJ1-1; D gene unclear. The CDR3 runs 13 residues. The germline V gene encodes CDR1 SGHDN and CDR2 FVKESK. V lost 0 bases and J lost 4, with 6 bases in between. Here the CDR3 reads CASSQEEVTEAFF. As DNA, the CDR3 is TGTGCCAGCAGCCAAGAGGAGGTCACTGAAGCTTTCTTT.

The V gene is TRBV18, the J gene TRBJ1-5; D gene unclear. The CDR3 loop spans 14 amino acids. Looked up from germline, CDR1 is KGHSH and CDR2 is LQKENI. Trimming took 3 bases from V and 0 from J, leaving 6 bases between them. The CDR3 protein is CASSPSNSNQPQHF. The CDR3 DNA reads TGTGCCAGCTCACCGTCCAATAGCAATCAGCCCCAGCATTTT.

The V and J genes are TRBV27 and TRBJ1-6; weak D call: TRBD1 (5 bases). Trimming removed 4 bases at V and 7 bases at J, with 14 bases between. The CDR3 spans 15 residues. Germline CDR1 reads MNHEY; CDR2 reads SMNVEV (reference sequence). This CDR3 is CASSSFAGDNSPLHF. The CDR3 DNA sequence: TGTGCCAGCAGTTCCTTCGCGGGGGACAATTCACCCCTCCACTTT.

The CDR3 DNA follows: TGTGCCAGCAGCTCATCTTGGACAGGGGGCGAAGGCTACACCTTC. Amino acid sequence: CASSSSWTGGEGYTF. The chain links TRBV11-1 to TRBJ1-2; 11 nucleotides agree with TRBD1. Germline CDR1 is SGHAT and CDR2 is FQDESV (reference sequence). With V trimmed by 4 bases and J by 8 bases, 9 bases remained unmatched. The CDR3 extends over 15 amino acids. Using reference TRBV11-1 and TRBJ1-2 for the parts outside the CDR3, the full variable domain is EAEVAQSPRYKITEKSQAVAFWCDPISGHATLYWYRQILGQGPELLVQFQDESVVDDSQLPKDRFSAERLKGVDSTLKIQPAELGDSAMYLCASSSSWTGGEGYTFGSGTRLTVV.